This T cell receptor (beta chain) was sequenced in a study of PD-L1 blockade in urothelial cancer (dated by TCRdb to the late 2010s). As for the study more broadly: Therapy was started at some point between 2013 and 2015 for all patients, and atezolizumab 1,200 mg was administered intravenously every 3 weeks. Pretreatment tumor samples, along with matched peripheral blood serially collected before and after atezolizumab treatment, were subjected to TCR sequencing. Durable clinical benefit was achieved by nine patients and was not achieved by 20 patients. Twenty-nine patients had pretreatment blood TCR-seq, about 24 had at least one posttreatment blood collection, and about 24 had tumor TCR-seq. An ECOG performance status of 0 or 1 was recorded for the patients, and 0 to 3 prior chemotherapy regimens had been received by the patients. Durable clinical benefit meant progression-free survival longer than 6 months, and TCR features were also tested against progression-free and overall survival. In the same patients, pretreatment tumors underwent whole exome sequencing and RNA sequencing in addition to TCR sequencing. Blood samples yielded a median of roughly 140,000 T cells and tens of thousands of unique TCRs, with median clonality around 0.083. Blood samples were analyzed 3 weeks after the start of treatment (second dose) and 6 weeks after the start of treatment. The study, an exploratory multi-omic analysis, examined somatic, immune and clinical correlates of response to PD-L1 blockade with atezolizumab in urothelial cancer. About nine tenths of the roughly 29 patients were identified as males with urothelial cancer of bladder origin, and a prior smoking history was reported by 18 of 29 patients.

The time point label of this sample denotes: pretreatment peripheral blood. The cohort comprised nearly 30 patients with locally advanced or metastatic urothelial carcinoma treated at Memorial Sloan Kettering on a trial protocol. Peripheral blood mononuclear cells were collected pretreatment and during treatment, with between 1 and 8 total time points per patient. The Qiagen DNeasy Blood extraction kit was used to purify genomic DNA from total PBMCs and tumor samples. Collected pretreatment and during treatment, PBMCs were isolated and stored as previously described. Each PCR received spiked-in synthetic TCR analog templates so that absolute template abundance could be estimated from read counts. The immunoSEQ assay used bias-controlled V and J gene primers to amplify TCRbeta CDR3 regions from genomic DNA. Rearranged TCRbeta segments were sequenced at approximately 20X coverage. The authors processed their data as follows. Clustering was used to correct sequencing errors, and CDR3s were annotated against IMGT so that V, D and J genes could be assigned. Only productive TCRbeta rearrangements were used in downstream analyses, excluding out-of-frame or stop-codon sequences. Clonality was calculated as one minus the Shannon entropy normalized by the log of the number of unique productive sequences. Fisher's exact test with Benjamini-Hochberg correction, at a threshold of adjusted p below 0.01, was used to find clones that differed between time points or between blood and tumor. In its TCRdb copy, this immuneACCESS table keeps in-frame sequences only and misses some clones. Where compared with another copy, unresolved V genes explain less than half of these, and the others have no known cause. The V and J calls and clone size were taken over from that table, and D and trimming were inferred from the DNA. The sample records more than 45,000 clones, approximately 77% of which are singletons. Less than 5% of the sample is in the top ten clones.

Overall results and qualifications from the work: Among patients with durable benefit, tumor-associated TCR clones showed greater expansion in peripheral blood 3 weeks after treatment started (n ≈ 24, p = 0.022). Improved progression-free and overall survival was associated with having pretreatment peripheral blood TCR clonality below the median. Because the sample size was small (n of about 29) and many of the analyses were exploratory, the results are meant to be hypothesis-generating.

On this clone: Its antigen has not been determined. Base qualities are not at hand, and no much larger clone is one base apart.

CDR3 length: 14 amino acids, cysteine to phenylalanine. Only CDR3 DNA remains: 42 bases, in frame from the first base. V and J are truncated by 3 bases and 10 bases respectively, leaving an intervening sequence of 16 bases. Taken from the germline V gene (reference sequence), the CDR1 and CDR2 loops are SSHAT and FNYEAQ. This receptor chain uses TRBV7-7 and TRBJ2-1; TRBD1 is a possible D gene, resting on 5 matching bases. This receptor was taken from a man aged 65 to 79 with urothelial cancer. The sample was PBMCs, taken around atezolizumab (anti-PD-L1) treatment. The CDR3 protein is CASSLDKFVGEQFF. At the DNA level, the sequence is TGTGCCAGCAGCTTGGACAAATTCGTTGGCGAGCAGTTCTTC.